The sequence of this T cell receptor beta chain was determined in a study of beta chain features in type 1 diabetes. Study-level points and caveats: There were fewer insertions and more deletions at the VDJ junctions of type 1 diabetes patients.

Expressed TCRB transcripts were sequenced because the entire RNA isolate underwent reverse transcription. Measured with immunoSEQ multiplex PCR; TCRdb has only the in-frame clones, and not every one. Of 200,000 to 250,000 clones in the sample, over 7.5% were seen once. Details on this clone: The antigen is undetermined.

Germline CDR1 and CDR2: SGHTA and FQGNSA. The CDR3 contains 11 residues. The V end lost 4 bases, the J end lost 8 bases, and 6 bases lay between the germline ends. Material for sequencing was naive CD4+ T cells from blood. This TCR came from a woman between 18 and 30 years old in good health. The chain combines TRBV7-2 with TRBJ2-1; D gene ambiguous. This chain's CDR3 is CASSSADEQFF. In DNA, the CDR3 is TGTGCCAGCAGCTCCGCGGATGAGCAGTTCTTC.